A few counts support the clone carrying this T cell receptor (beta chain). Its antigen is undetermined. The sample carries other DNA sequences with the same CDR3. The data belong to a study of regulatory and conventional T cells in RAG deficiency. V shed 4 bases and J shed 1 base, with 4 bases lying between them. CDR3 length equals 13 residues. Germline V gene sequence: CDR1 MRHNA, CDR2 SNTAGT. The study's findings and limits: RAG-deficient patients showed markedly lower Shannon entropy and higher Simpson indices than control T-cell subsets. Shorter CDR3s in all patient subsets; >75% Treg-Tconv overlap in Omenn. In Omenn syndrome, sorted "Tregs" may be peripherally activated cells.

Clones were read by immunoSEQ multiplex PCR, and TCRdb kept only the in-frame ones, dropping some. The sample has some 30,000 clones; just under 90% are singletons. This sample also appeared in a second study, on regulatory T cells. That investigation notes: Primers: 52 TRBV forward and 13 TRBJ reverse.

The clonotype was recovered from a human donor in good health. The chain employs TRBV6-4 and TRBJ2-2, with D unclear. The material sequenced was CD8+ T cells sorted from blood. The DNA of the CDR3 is TGTGCCAGCAGTGCAGGGAACACCGGGGAGCTGTTTTTT. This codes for CASSAGNTGELFF.